The 6 T cell receptor beta chains listed next were all sequenced from one sample in a study of regulatory and conventional T cells in RAG deficiency. Clones were read by immunoSEQ multiplex PCR, and TCRdb kept only the in-frame ones, dropping some. The table shows about 46,000 clones, with 85% to 90% occurring only once. Genomic DNA came from blood conventional CD4+ T cells gated CD25-low CD127-high. The same data also contributed to another study, on regulatory T cells. Per that study: Primers: 52 TRBV forward and 13 TRBJ reverse.

Input material: CD4+ effector T cells sorted from blood. Receptor source: a human donor in good health.

This clone was picked up a small number of times. The chain has TRBV19 and TRBJ2-2; no firm D call. Germline assignment: CDR1 LNHDA and CDR2 SQIVND (reference sequence). Trimming pared 6 bases from V and 2 bases from J, leaving 7 bases between. The CDR3 runs to 13 residues. CDR3 region: CASRIANTGELFF. Here the CDR3 DNA reads TGTGCCAGTAGGATCGCAAACACCGGGGAGCTGTTTTTT. Filled out from reference TRBV19 and TRBJ2-2, the complete variable domain reads DGGITQSPKYLFRKEGQNVTLSCEQNLNHDAMYWYRQDPGQGLRLIYYSQIVNDFQKGDIAEGYSVSREKKESFPLTVTSAQKNPTAFYLCASRIANTGELFFGEGSRLTVL.

V is TRBV2 and J is TRBJ1-5; a possible D gene is TRBD1 (6 bases). This CDR3 has 13 amino acids. CDR1 and CDR2 (germline): SNHLY, FYNNEI. The V end was cut by 10 bases, the J end by 9 bases, with 19 bases between. The CDR3 reads CATKGGGASPQHF. CDR3 nucleotides: TGTGCCACTAAGGGGGGGGGAGCGTCGCCCCAGCATTTT.

Only one count was recorded for this clone. The chain links TRBV7-9 to TRBJ2-3, with 10 bases that match TRBD1. Germline V gene lookup returns CDR1 SEHNR and CDR2 FQNEAQ (reference sequence). The CDR3 covers 15 residues. The V segment lost 0 bases and the J segment 5 bases; nucleotides outside the gene matches: 2. The CDR3 nucleotides read TGTGCCAGCAGCTTAGCGGGACAGGGGATAGATACGCAGTATTTT. Residues: CASSLAGQGIDTQYF.

This chain uses TRBV7-2 with TRBJ2-1, with D perhaps assigned TRBD1 or TRBD2 (5 bases each). CDR3 length: 16 residues. The germline gives CDR1 SGHTA, CDR2 FQGNSA. Trimming left V 0 bases short and J 9 bases short, with 18 bases between. The CDR3: CASSLASGHPQPEQFF. CDR3 DNA sequence: TGTGCCAGCAGCTTAGCCAGCGGACATCCCCAACCTGAGCAGTTCTTC.

The chain is built from TRBV19 and TRBJ1-5; D perhaps matches TRBD1 (5 bases). The germline CDR1 and CDR2 sequences are LNHDA and SQIVND (reference sequence). This CDR3 region has 12 residues. Trimming cost V 11 bases and J 2 bases, with 10 bases left between them. CDR3 coding DNA: TGTGCCGGCAGGGAGGGCAATCAGCCCCAGCATTTT. It codes for CAGREGNQPQHF.

CDR3 in amino acids: CASSYFQGSTEAFF. The CDR3 DNA is TGTGCCAGCAGTTACTTCCAGGGTAGCACTGAAGCTTTCTTT. The rearrangement joins TRBV6-6 to TRBJ1-1; D is possibly TRBD1 (5 bases). Germline V gives CDR1 MNHNY, CDR2 SVGAGI (reference sequence). The CDR3 loop spans 14 amino acids. Between the trimmed V and J ends, which lost 1 base and 4 bases, there was a span of 10 bases.